This TCR beta chain was observed in a study of Graves' ophthalmopathy and Graves' hyperthyroidism. Points from the study as a whole: Blood repertoires reportedly contained most expanded thyroid clonotypes above 0.001 frequency.

The CDR3 has 15 residues. The V end was cut by 5 bases, the J end by 10 bases, with 23 bases between. Germline-derived CDR1 and CDR2 are MNHEY and SVGAGI. For repertoire sequencing, the TCR beta CDR3 regions were amplified from RNA transcripts. HTBI primers served in a first-round RT-PCR, which a second-round multiplex PCR followed. MiXCR, applied by TCRdb to the multiplex PCR reads, yields one record per CDR3 protein. The sample includes more than 300,000 distinct CDR3 sequences, 15% of them seen just once. This clonotype was picked up many times. Its antigen is as yet unknown. The stable label applied to hyperthyroidism with no ophthalmopathy within 18 months of follow-up.

The V gene is TRBV6-5, the J gene TRBJ1-1; D possibly corresponds to TRBD1 (5 bases). Sequenced input: peripheral blood. This clonotype originated in a young woman with stable Graves' hyperthyroidism. The CDR3: CASSPDSPSNVGAFF. Here the CDR3 DNA reads TGTGCCAGCAGTCCCGACAGCCCTTCGAACGTTGGAGCTTTCTTT.